This T cell receptor (beta chain) originates from a study of cytomegalovirus exposure and HLA in healthy donors. Germline loops: CDR1 MNHEY, CDR2 SVGAGI. V shed 4 bases and J 7 bases; nucleotides not matched to a gene: 5. This CDR3 has 15 amino acids. PCR used 60 Vbeta primers and 13 Jbeta primers. The protocol was immunoSEQ multiplex PCR, while the TCRdb copy is restricted to in-frame clones and leaves out a portion. The data hold about 160,000 clones, with around 83% observed a single time. Sequencing input: PBMCs. The TCR originated in a girl under 10 years old in good health and CMV-seropositive. The V and J genes are TRBV6-5 and TRBJ2-2, with 11 bases matching TRBD2. The CDR3: CASSSTSGSSGELFF. The CDR3 DNA follows: TGTGCCAGCAGTTCCACTAGCGGGAGCAGCGGGGAGCTGTTTTTT.